The 19 T cell receptor beta chains reported below all come from one sample, sequenced in a study of technical replicates of blood from several donors. Some clones are missing from TCRdb's copy, which holds only in-frame ones; the method was immunoSEQ multiplex PCR. The data contain about 73,000 clones, 90% of them singletons. Sequenced: PBMCs. These TCRs come from a human donor in good health. Some clones in this sample may be carry-over from other donors' samples.

The gene calls are TRBV7-3 and TRBJ1-2, with a weak D call TRBD1 (6 bases). Deletions cut 5 bases from V and 8 bases from J, with 18 bases between. CDR1 is SGHTA, CDR2 FQGTGA, per germline. This CDR3 region has 14 residues. CDR3 in amino acids: CASSPGGGLEGYTF. The CDR3 region has the DNA TGTGCCAGCAGCCCCGGGGGGGGGCTCGAAGGCTACACCTTC. The full variable domain, rest sourced from reference TRBV7-3 and TRBJ1-2, is GAGVSQTPSNKVTEKGKYVELRCDPISGHTALYWYRQSLGQGPEFLIYFQGTGAADDSGLPNDRFFAVRPEGSVSTLKIQRTERGDSAVYLCASSPGGGLEGYTFGSGTRLTVV.

The V call is TRBV9, the J call TRBJ2-3, with 9 bases that match TRBD1. The CDR3 covers 14 residues. The germline V gene has CDR1 SGDLS and CDR2 YYNGEE. V shed 3 bases, J shed 6 bases, and the junction held 5 bases outside the gene matches. The CDR3 DNA reads as TGTGCCAGCAGCGGGGAACAGGGGGCGGATACGCAGTATTTT. This sequence encodes CASSGEQGADTQYF.

The chain combines TRBV7-7 with TRBJ1-1; unclear D gene. Per germline, CDR1 SSHAT and CDR2 FNYEAQ (reference sequence). The CDR3 covers 13 residues. The ends were cut back, 6 bases at V and 1 base at J, with 9 bases in the middle. Here the CDR3 reads CASSYAENTEAFF. The CDR3 bases are TGTGCCAGCAGTTATGCAGAGAACACTGAAGCTTTCTTT.

The CDR3 loop is CASRPDSSTDTQYF. The CDR3 nucleotides read TGTGCCAGCAGACCCGACAGTAGCACAGATACGCAGTATTTT. The chain combines TRBV7-2 with TRBJ2-3; a weak D match, TRBD1 (5 bases). Germline-derived CDR1 and CDR2 are SGHTA and FQGNSA. The length of the CDR3 is 14 residues. V lost 6 bases and J 0 bases, leaving 10 bases between the germline ends.

The V gene is TRBV7-9, the J gene TRBJ2-7; 7 bases map to TRBD2. Looked up from germline, CDR1 is SEHNR and CDR2 is FQNEAQ (reference sequence). This CDR3 is built from 14 residues. The J segment lost 1 base and the V segment lost 4 bases, leaving 4 bases of the junction unmatched. The CDR3 loop is CASSSGTTSYEQYF. The CDR3 coding sequence is TGTGCCAGCAGCTCCGGGACTACGTCCTACGAGCAGTACTTC. Looking up the rest from reference TRBV7-9 and TRBJ2-7 gives the full variable domain: DTGVSQNPRHKITKRGQNVTFRCDPISEHNRLYWYRQTLGQGPEFLTYFQNEAQLEKSRLLSDRFSAERPKGSFSTLEIQRTEQGDSAMYLCASSSGTTSYEQYFGPGTRLTVT.

The chain links TRBV5-4 to TRBJ2-7; 10 bases are shared with TRBD2. This CDR3 has 15 residues. CDR1 and CDR2 from the germline V gene are SGHNT and YYREEE (reference sequence). The V segment lost 2 bases and the J segment 3 bases; nucleotides outside the gene matches: 5. This CDR3 reads CASSFEAGGIYEQYF. In nucleotides, the CDR3 is TGTGCCAGCAGCTTCGAAGCGGGAGGGATCTACGAGCAGTACTTC.

This chain connects TRBV19 to TRBJ2-1; 10 bases agree with TRBD2. The CDR3 extends over 20 amino acids. CDR1 LNHDA and CDR2 SQIVND come from the germline V gene (reference sequence). Trimming cost V 6 bases and J 4 bases; bases outside gene matches: 21. The CDR3 protein is CASRNTGTSVAGRSYNEQFF. In DNA form, the CDR3 reads TGTGCCAGTAGAAATACCGGGACTAGCGTAGCGGGGCGCTCTTACAATGAGCAGTTCTTC.

This clone appeared a single time. The chain combines TRBV6-1 with TRBJ1-3; no definite D call. CDR1 and CDR2 from the germline V gene are MNHNS and SASEGT. Trimming cost V 7 bases and J 0 bases, with 10 bases left between them. The CDR3 extends over 14 amino acids. CDR3 residues: CASMPATSGNTIYF. The CDR3 nucleotides read TGTGCCAGCATGCCAGCGACCTCTGGAAACACCATATATTTT.

The chain has TRBV7-9 and TRBJ2-1; the D is unclear. Germline V gene lookup returns CDR1 SEHNR and CDR2 FQNEAQ (reference sequence). The V and J ends lost 5 bases and 4 bases respectively, with 3 bases between them. The CDR3 sequence is 11 residues long. CDR3 nucleotide sequence: TGTGCCAGCAGCGTATACAATGAGCAGTTCTTC. Translated, it gives CASSVYNEQFF. Full variable domain (outside the CDR3, taken from reference TRBV7-9 and TRBJ2-1): DTGVSQNPRHKITKRGQNVTFRCDPISEHNRLYWYRQTLGQGPEFLTYFQNEAQLEKSRLLSDRFSAERPKGSFSTLEIQRTEQGDSAMYLCASSVYNEQFFGPGTRLTVL.

V and J are TRBV6-6 and TRBJ2-3; D is undetermined. Germline V gene data show CDR1 as MNHNY and CDR2 as SVGAGI (reference sequence). The CDR3 runs to 12 residues. V lost 4 bases and J lost 2, with 4 bases in between. CDR3 residues: CASSSVTDTQYF. The CDR3 DNA follows: TGTGCCAGCAGTTCAGTCACAGATACGCAGTATTTT.

The CDR3: CASSSTGTGFEQYF. The CDR3, as DNA: TGCGCCAGCAGCTCCACCGGGACAGGATTCGAGCAGTACTTC. V gene TRBV5-1 combines with J gene TRBJ2-7; 8 nucleotides line up with TRBD1. The CDR3 is made up of 14 amino acids. Germline values: CDR1 SGHRS, CDR2 YFSETQ. V lost 3 bases and J lost 6; bases outside the gene matches: 8.

This clone is labeled medium-sized. The chain uses TRBV4-1 and TRBJ1-2, with D possibly matching TRBD1 (5 bases). Germline V gene lookup returns CDR1 MGHRA and CDR2 YSYEKL. Trimming cost V 5 bases and J 0 bases, with 13 bases left between them. The CDR3 is 15 amino acids. CDR3 coding DNA: TGCGCCAGCAGCTGGAAAGGGGATACTAACTATGGCTACACCTTC. Translated, it gives CASSWKGDTNYGYTF.

The chain recombines TRBV10-3 with TRBJ1-1, with a tentative D call TRBD1 (5 bases). This CDR3 has 13 amino acids. Germline V gene sequence: CDR1 ENHRY, CDR2 SYGVKD. Between the trimmed V and J ends, which lost 5 bases and 5 bases, there was a span of 12 bases. The CDR3 loop is CAISSRGGTEAFF. The DNA of the CDR3 is TGTGCCATCAGTTCCCGGGGGGGAACTGAAGCTTTCTTT.

The V and J genes are TRBV5-4 and TRBJ1-4; D is unclear. Germline V lookup: CDR1 SGHNT, CDR2 YYREEE (reference sequence). Trimming stripped 4 bases from V and 5 bases from J, with 15 bases between. This CDR3 region has 15 residues. This CDR3 is CASSQLSGTNEKLFF. The CDR3 nucleotides read TGTGCCAGCAGCCAATTGTCGGGAACAAATGAAAAACTGTTTTTT. The whole variable domain, filled in from reference TRBV5-4 and TRBJ1-4, reads ETGVTQSPTHLIKTRGQQVTLRCSSQSGHNTVSWYQQALGQGPQFIFQYYREEENGRGNFPPRFSGLQFPNYSSELNVNALELDDSALYLCASSQLSGTNEKLFFGSGTQLSVL.

This clone was observed a single time. The chain combines TRBV2 with TRBJ2-1, with a tentative D call TRBD2 (6 bases). Trimming cost V 6 bases and J 2 bases, with 17 bases left between them. CDR1 is SNHLY, CDR2 FYNNEI, per germline. The CDR3 runs 16 residues. The CDR3 here is CASSWRAGSPYNEQFF. In nucleotides, the CDR3 is TGTGCCAGCAGCTGGAGGGCGGGTAGTCCCTACAATGAGCAGTTCTTC.

Written as DNA, the CDR3 is TGTGCCAGCAGCTTTAGGGGAACGACTAGCACAGATACGCAGTATTTT. Protein product: CASSFRGTTSTDTQYF. The chain joins TRBV5-4 to TRBJ2-3, with D perhaps matching TRBD1 (5 bases). Trimming pared 2 bases from V and 0 bases from J, leaving 13 bases between. The CDR3 covers 16 residues. CDR1 and CDR2 from the germline V gene are SGHNT and YYREEE (reference sequence).

J is TRBJ1-5 and V is TRBV6-5, with 9 bases lining up with TRBD1. V was clipped by 4 bases and J by 7 bases; unmatched bases: 5. Germline CDR1 reads MNHEY; CDR2 reads SVGAGI. The CDR3 extends over 14 amino acids. DNA for the CDR3: TGTGCCAGCAGTTTTACAGGGGGCCGACAGCCCCAGCATTTT. Translation gives CASSFTGGRQPQHF.

The genes are TRBV6-1 and TRBJ2-7; TRBD2 matches 13 bases. The CDR3 runs 19 residues. Trimming at V came to 1 base and at J to 2 bases, leaving 11 bases not matched to a gene. Germline loops: CDR1 MNHNS, CDR2 SASEGT. The CDR3 is CASSEGYRGLAGRTYEQYF. CDR3 nucleotide sequence: TGTGCCAGCAGTGAAGGATACCGGGGACTAGCGGGAAGGACCTACGAGCAGTACTTC.

This sequence joins TRBV2 and TRBJ1-5, with a possible D match to TRBD1 (6 bases). V was pared by 1 base and J by 4 bases, with 8 bases between. The CDR3 extends over 14 amino acids. Germline V lookup: CDR1 SNHLY, CDR2 FYNNEI. This CDR3 reads CASSEETGNQPQHF. As DNA, the CDR3 is TGTGCCAGCAGTGAAGAGACAGGTAATCAGCCCCAGCATTTT.